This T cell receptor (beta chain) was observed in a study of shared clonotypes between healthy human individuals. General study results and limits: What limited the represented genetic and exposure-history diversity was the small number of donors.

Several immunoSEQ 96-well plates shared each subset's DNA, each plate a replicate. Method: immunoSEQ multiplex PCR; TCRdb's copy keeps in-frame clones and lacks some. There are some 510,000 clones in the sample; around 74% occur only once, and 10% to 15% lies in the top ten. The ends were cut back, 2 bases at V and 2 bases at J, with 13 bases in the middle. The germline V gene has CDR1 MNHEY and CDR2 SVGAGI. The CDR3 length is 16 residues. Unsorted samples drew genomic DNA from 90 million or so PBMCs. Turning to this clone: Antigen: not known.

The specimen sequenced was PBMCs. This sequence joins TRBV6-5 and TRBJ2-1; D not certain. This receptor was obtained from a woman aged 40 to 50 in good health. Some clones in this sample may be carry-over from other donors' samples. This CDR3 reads CASSYDGGRPYNEQFF. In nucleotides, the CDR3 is TGTGCCAGCAGTTACGACGGCGGCCGTCCCTACAATGAGCAGTTCTTC.